The sequence of this TCR beta chain was determined in a study of shared clonotypes between healthy human individuals. With respect to this clone: Its target is unknown.

Genomic DNA from each subset was divided evenly over several immunoSEQ plates. The data were produced by immunoSEQ multiplex PCR, yet TCRdb's version contains in-frame clones alone and is incomplete. The table records about 2.1 million clones, around 93% of them present only once. Naive-designated CD8 cells lacked CD45RO, were positively enriched for CCR7, and omitted terminally differentiated effector memory CD45RA+ cells. Between the trimmed V and J ends, which lost 5 bases and 6 bases, there was a span of 35 bases. This CDR3 has 20 amino acids. Germline V lookup: CDR1 MDHEN, CDR2 SYDVKM. General study points: With a handful of donors compared, 4.5% to 6.5% of naive CD4 clonotypes were shared.

The gene calls are TRBV28 and TRBJ2-7; either TRBD1 or TRBD2 may fit D (5 bases each). This clonotype originated in a man younger than 30 in good health. Some clones in this sample may be carry-over from other donors' samples. Sequenced input: naive CD8+ T cells from PBMCs. The CDR3 nucleotides are TGTGCCAGCAGTCCACTTATACGTGGGGACCCAAAGAGGGGAATCCGCGAGCAGTACTTC. It specifies CASSPLIRGDPKRGIREQYF.